The T cell receptor (beta chain) described here comes from a study of human T cells and chemical hapten exposure. The CDR3 has 14 amino acids. Germline-derived CDR1 and CDR2 are SNHLY and FYNNEI. Unmatched junction bases numbered 8, after V lost 5 bases and J lost 5 bases. Total RNA was isolated from whole blood that had not been fractionated. From the 5' RACE reads, TCRdb called clonotypes with MiXCR, one entry per CDR3 protein. The table shows roughly 81,000 distinct CDR3 sequences, with roughly 8% occurring only once. The V and J genes are TRBV2 and TRBJ1-1; 7 bases match TRBD1. This TCR derives from a male donor in good health. CDR3 coding DNA: TGTGCCAGCAGTATGGGGACAGTTCTTACTGAAGCTTTCTTT. Residues: CASSMGTVLTEAFF.